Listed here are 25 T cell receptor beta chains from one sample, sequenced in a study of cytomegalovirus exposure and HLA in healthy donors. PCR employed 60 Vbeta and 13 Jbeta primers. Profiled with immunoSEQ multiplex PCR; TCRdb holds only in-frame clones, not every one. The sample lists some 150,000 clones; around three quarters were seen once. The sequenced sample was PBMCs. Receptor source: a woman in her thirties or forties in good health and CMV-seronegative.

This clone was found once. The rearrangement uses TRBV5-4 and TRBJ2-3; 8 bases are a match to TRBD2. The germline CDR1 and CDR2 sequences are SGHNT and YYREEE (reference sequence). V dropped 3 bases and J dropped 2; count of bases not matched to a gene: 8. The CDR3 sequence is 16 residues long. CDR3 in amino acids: CASSSTAGASTDTQYF. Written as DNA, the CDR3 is TGTGCCAGCAGCTCGACAGCGGGGGCCTCCACAGATACGCAGTATTTT.

The chain's CDR3 is CASSGAPGPTNTEAFF. The CDR3, as DNA: TGTGCCAGCAGTGGGGCCCCGGGCCCCACGAACACTGAAGCTTTCTTT. J is TRBJ1-1 and V is TRBV28, with a weak D call TRBD1 (5 bases). The V end lost 5 bases, the J end lost 1 base, and 17 bases lay between the germline ends. The CDR3 is 16 residues long. CDR1 is MDHEN and CDR2 is SYDVKM in the germline V gene.

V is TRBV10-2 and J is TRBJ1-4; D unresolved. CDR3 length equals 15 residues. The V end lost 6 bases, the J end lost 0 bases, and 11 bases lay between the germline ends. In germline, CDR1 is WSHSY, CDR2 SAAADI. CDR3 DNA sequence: TGCGCCAGCAGGACTCAGTTTACAACTAATGAAAAACTGTTTTTT. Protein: CASRTQFTTNEKLFF.

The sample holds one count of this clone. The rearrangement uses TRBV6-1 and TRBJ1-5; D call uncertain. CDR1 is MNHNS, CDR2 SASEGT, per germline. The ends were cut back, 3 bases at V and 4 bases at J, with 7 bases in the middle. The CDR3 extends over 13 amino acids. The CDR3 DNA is TGTGCCAGCAGTGAGGTACAGAATCAGCCCCAGCATTTT. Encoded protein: CASSEVQNQPQHF.

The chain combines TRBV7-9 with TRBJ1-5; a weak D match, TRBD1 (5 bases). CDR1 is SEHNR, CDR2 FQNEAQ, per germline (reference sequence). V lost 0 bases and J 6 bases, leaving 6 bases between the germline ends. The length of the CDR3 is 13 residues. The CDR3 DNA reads TGTGCCAGCAGCTTAGCCAGGGCTCAGCCCCAGCATTTT. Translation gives CASSLARAQPQHF.

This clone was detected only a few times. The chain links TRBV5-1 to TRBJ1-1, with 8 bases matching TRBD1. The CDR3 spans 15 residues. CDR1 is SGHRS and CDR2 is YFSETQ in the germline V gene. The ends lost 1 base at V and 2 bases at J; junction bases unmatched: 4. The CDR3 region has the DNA TGCGCCAGCAGCTTGATTGGACAGGGAAACACTGAAGCTTTCTTT. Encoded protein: CASSLIGQGNTEAFF. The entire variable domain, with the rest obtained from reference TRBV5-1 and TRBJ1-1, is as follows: KAGVTQTPRYLIKTRGQQVTLSCSPISGHRSVSWYQQTPGQGLQFLFEYFSETQRNKGNFPGRFSGRQFSNSRSEMNVSTLELGDSALYLCASSLIGQGNTEAFFGQGTRLTVV.

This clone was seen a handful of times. CDR3 in DNA: TGTGCCATCACGGCAGGGTTAGGTGAAAAACTGTTTTTT. Its protein is CAITAGLGEKLFF. The chain couples TRBV10-3 to TRBJ1-4, with a tentative D call TRBD1 (5 bases). The germline gives CDR1 ENHRY, CDR2 SYGVKD. The V gene lost 7 bases and the J gene lost 7 bases, with 13 bases spanning the gap. CDR3 length: 13 residues.

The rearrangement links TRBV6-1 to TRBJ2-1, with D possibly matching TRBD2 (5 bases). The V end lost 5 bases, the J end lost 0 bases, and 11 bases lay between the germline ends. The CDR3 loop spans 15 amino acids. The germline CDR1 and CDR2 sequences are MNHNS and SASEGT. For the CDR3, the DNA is TGTGCCAGCAGTCCGCCGGCGGGCTCCTACAATGAGCAGTTCTTC. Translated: CASSPPAGSYNEQFF.

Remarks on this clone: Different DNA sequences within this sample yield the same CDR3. DNA for the CDR3: TGTGCCAGTAGTATAGGGGCACAGCCCCAGCATTTT. Protein: CASSIGAQPQHF. The chain carries TRBV19 and TRBJ1-5; D remains unclear. V lost 1 base to trimming and J lost 7 bases, with 5 bases between them. The CDR3 spans 12 residues. Germline V gene data show CDR1 as LNHDA and CDR2 as SQIVND (reference sequence).

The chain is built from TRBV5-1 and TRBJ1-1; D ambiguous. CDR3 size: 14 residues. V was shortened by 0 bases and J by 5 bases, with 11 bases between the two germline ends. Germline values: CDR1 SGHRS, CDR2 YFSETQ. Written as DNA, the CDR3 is TGCGCCAGCAGCTTGGAAGCGGAGATAACTGAAGCTTTCTTT. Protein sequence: CASSLEAEITEAFF.

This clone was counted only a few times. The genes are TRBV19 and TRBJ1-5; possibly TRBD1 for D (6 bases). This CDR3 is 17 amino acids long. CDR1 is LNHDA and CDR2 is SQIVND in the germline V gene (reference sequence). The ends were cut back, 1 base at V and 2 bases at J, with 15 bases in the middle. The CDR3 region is CASSIAHRAGGNQPQHF. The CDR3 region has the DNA TGTGCCAGTAGTATAGCCCACAGGGCGGGGGGCAATCAGCCCCAGCATTTT.

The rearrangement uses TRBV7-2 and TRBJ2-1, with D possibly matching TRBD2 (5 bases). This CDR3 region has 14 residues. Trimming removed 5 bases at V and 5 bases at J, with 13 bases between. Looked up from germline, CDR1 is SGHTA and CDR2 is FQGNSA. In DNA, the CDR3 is TGTGCCAGCAGCCCGGGGAGCGCGCACAATGAGCAGTTCTTC. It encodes CASSPGSAHNEQFF.

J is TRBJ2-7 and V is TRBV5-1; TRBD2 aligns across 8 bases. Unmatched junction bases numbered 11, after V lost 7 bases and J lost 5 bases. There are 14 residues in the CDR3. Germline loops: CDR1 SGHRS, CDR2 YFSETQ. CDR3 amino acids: CASSGNPGGDEQYF. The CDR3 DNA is TGCGCCAGCTCCGGGAATCCGGGAGGGGACGAGCAGTACTTC.

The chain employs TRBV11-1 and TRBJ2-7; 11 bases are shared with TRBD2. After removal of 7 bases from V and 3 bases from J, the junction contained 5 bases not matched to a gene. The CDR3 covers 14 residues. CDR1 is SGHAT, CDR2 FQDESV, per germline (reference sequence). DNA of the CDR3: TGTGCCAGCACCCTTAGCGGGGGGGGCTACGAGCAGTACTTC. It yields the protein CASTLSGGGYEQYF.

DNA for the CDR3: TGTGCCAGCCGGCTGGAAGCTAGCGGTAGCTCCTACAATGAGCAGTTCTTC. This codes for CASRLEASGSSYNEQFF. The rearrangement uses TRBV2 and TRBJ2-1, with 7 bases fitting TRBD2. V lost 8 bases and J lost 0; bases outside the gene matches: 13. Germline lookup yields CDR1 SNHLY and CDR2 FYNNEI. The CDR3 is 17 residues long. The complete variable domain, with remaining parts taken from reference TRBV2 and TRBJ2-1, reads EPEVTQTPSHQVTQMGQEVILRCVPISNHLYFYWYRQILGQKVEFLVSFYNNEISEKSEIFDDQFSVERPDGSNFTLKIRSTKLEDSAMYFCASRLEASGSSYNEQFFGPGTRLTVL.

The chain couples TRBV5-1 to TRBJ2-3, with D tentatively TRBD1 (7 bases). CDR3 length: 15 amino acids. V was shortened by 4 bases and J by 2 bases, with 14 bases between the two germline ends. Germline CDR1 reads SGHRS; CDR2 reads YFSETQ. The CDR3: CASSKEGQTTDTQYF. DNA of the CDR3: TGCGCCAGCAGCAAGGAGGGACAGACCACAGATACGCAGTATTTT.

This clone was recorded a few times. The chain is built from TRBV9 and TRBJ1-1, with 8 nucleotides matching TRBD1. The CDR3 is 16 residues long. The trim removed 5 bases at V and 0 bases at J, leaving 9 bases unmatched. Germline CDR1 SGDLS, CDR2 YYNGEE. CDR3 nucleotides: TGTGCCAGCAGGCGCCCCGGGACAGGAGTGAACACTGAAGCTTTCTTT. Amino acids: CASRRPGTGVNTEAFF.

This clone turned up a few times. The CDR3 region is CSANSNTEAFF. The DNA of the CDR3 is TGCAGTGCTAACTCGAACACTGAAGCTTTCTTT. V and J are TRBV20-1 and TRBJ1-1, with D hard to call. The V gene lost 4 bases and the J gene lost 1 base, with 4 bases spanning the gap. Germline V gene lookup returns CDR1 DFQATT and CDR2 SNEGSKA (reference sequence). This CDR3 has 11 residues.

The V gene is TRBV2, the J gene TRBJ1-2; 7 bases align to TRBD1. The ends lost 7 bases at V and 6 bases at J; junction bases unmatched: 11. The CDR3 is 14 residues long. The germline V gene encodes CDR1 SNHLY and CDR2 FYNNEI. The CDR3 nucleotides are TGTGCCAGCATCGTGACAGGGCTTGAGAATGGCTACACCTTC. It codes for CASIVTGLENGYTF.

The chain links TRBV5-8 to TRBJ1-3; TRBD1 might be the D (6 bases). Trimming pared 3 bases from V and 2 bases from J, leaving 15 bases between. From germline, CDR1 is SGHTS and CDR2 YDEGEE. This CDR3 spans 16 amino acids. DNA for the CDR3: TGTGCCAGCAGCTCGACCTCCGACAGGACTGGAAACACCATATATTTT. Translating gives CASSSTSDRTGNTIYF.

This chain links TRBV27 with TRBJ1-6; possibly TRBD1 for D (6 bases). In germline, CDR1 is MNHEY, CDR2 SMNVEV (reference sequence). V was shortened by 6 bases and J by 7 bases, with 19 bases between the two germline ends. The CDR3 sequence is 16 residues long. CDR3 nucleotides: TGTGCCAGCAGATCACAGGGAAGGGGAGAAAATTCACCCCTCCACTTT. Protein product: CASRSQGRGENSPLHF.

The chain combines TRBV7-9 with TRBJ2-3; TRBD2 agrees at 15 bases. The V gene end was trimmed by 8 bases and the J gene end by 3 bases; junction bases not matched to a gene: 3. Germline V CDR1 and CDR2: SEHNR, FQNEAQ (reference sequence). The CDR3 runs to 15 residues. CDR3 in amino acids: CASGGTSGRTDTQYF. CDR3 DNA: TGTGCCAGCGGGGGGACTAGCGGGAGGACAGATACGCAGTATTTT.

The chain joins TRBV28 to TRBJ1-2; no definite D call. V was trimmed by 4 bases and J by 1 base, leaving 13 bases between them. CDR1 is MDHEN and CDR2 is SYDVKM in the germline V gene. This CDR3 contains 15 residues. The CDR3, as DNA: TGTGCCAGCAGTTCCGGGTCGATCAGTAACTATGGCTACACCTTC. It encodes CASSSGSISNYGYTF.

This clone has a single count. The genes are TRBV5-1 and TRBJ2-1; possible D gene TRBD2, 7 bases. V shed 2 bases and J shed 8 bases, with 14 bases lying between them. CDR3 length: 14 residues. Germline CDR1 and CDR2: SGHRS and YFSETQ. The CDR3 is CASSLGGAGDEQFF. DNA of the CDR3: TGCGCCAGCAGCTTAGGGGGGGCCGGGGATGAGCAGTTCTTC. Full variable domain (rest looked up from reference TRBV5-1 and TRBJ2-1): KAGVTQTPRYLIKTRGQQVTLSCSPISGHRSVSWYQQTPGQGLQFLFEYFSETQRNKGNFPGRFSGRQFSNSRSEMNVSTLELGDSALYLCASSLGGAGDEQFFGPGTRLTVL.

The CDR3 loop is CASSEEGGQFGELFF. As DNA, the CDR3 is TGTGCCAGCAGTGAAGAGGGAGGGCAATTCGGGGAGCTGTTTTTT. The gene calls are TRBV6-4 and TRBJ2-2, with TRBD2 identical over 7 bases. The germline V gene has CDR1 MRHNA and CDR2 SNTAGT. The CDR3 runs to 15 residues. Germline trimming cut 3 bases from V and 7 bases from J; bases unmatched to any gene: 8.